The 32 T cell receptor beta chains given below trace back to one sample, sequenced in a study of Ad26.COV2.S vaccination and SARS-CoV-2 variants. The data were produced by immunoSEQ multiplex PCR, yet TCRdb's version contains in-frame clones alone and is incomplete. The repertoire includes hundreds of thousands of clones, about 88% of them detected once, and approximately 12% sits in the top ten. Treatment here: around 19 received Ad26.COV2.S at low or high dose, single or two shots; 5 received placebo; per-sample allocation not given. Day 63 following the first vaccine or placebo injection was when the samples were taken. This specimen was peripheral blood, taken in a trial of Ad26.COV2.S vaccine versus placebo. All receptors derive from a person between 18 and 59 years old who received the Ad26.COV2.S COVID-19 vaccine or a placebo.

This clone was counted once. CDR3 residues: CASRQGGHGYTF. In DNA, the CDR3 is TGTGCCAGCAGGCAGGGGGGGCATGGCTACACCTTC. The chain has TRBV2 and TRBJ1-2; 7 bases align to TRBD1. Per the germline V gene, CDR1 is SNHLY and CDR2 is FYNNEI. The CDR3 has 12 amino acids. V shed 6 bases and J 6 bases; nucleotides not matched to a gene: 4.

The chain uses TRBV7-2 and TRBJ2-7, with TRBD1 matching over 8 bases. Germline-derived CDR1 and CDR2 are SGHTA and FQGNSA. CDR3 length: 15 amino acids. With 5 bases clipped from V and 3 bases from J, the junction kept 9 bases outside the gene matches. The CDR3: CASSTWTGSSYEQYF. The CDR3 region has the DNA TGTGCCAGCAGCACATGGACAGGGAGTAGCTACGAGCAGTACTTC.

CDR3 DNA sequence: TGTGCCAGCAGCTGGGCGGATTTCCCCGGGGAGCTGTTTTTT. It translates to CASSWADFPGELFF. This chain links TRBV7-9 with TRBJ2-2; D is ambiguous. This CDR3 has 14 residues. Trimming removed 4 bases from V and 6 bases from J, with 12 bases in between. Germline V gene data show CDR1 as SEHNR and CDR2 as FQNEAQ (reference sequence).

The chain links TRBV7-9 to TRBJ2-1; 9 bases are shared with TRBD1. Germline V lookup: CDR1 SEHNR, CDR2 FQNEAQ (reference sequence). With V trimmed by 5 bases and J by 3 bases, 2 bases remained unmatched. The CDR3 is 14 residues long. The chain's CDR3 is CASSPGQGYNEQFF. In DNA, the CDR3 is TGTGCCAGCAGCCCGGGACAGGGCTACAATGAGCAGTTCTTC. The full variable domain, with the rest looked up from reference TRBV7-9 and TRBJ2-1, is DTGVSQNPRHKITKRGQNVTFRCDPISEHNRLYWYRQTLGQGPEFLTYFQNEAQLEKSRLLSDRFSAERPKGSFSTLEIQRTEQGDSAMYLCASSPGQGYNEQFFGPGTRLTVL.

The rearrangement joins TRBV21-1 to TRBJ2-1; TRBD1, the table's D call, was not compared with the DNA. TRBV21-1 counts as a pseudogene. The CDR3 runs 21 residues. The CDR3 DNA sequence: TGTGCCAGCAGCAAATTGGAACCGGGACAGGGGCTAGTTGGATCCTACAATGAGCAGTTCTTC. Translation: CASSKLEPGQGLVGSYNEQFF.

This clone appeared a single time. This chain links TRBV19 with TRBJ1-6; 7 bases line up with TRBD1. Germline V CDR1 and CDR2: LNHDA, SQIVND (reference sequence). With 5 bases clipped from V and 7 bases from J, the junction kept 5 bases outside the gene matches. CDR3 length: 14 amino acids. The CDR3 DNA reads TGTGCCAGTAGTGTCGGGACAGCAAATTCACCCCTCCACTTT. Translating it yields CASSVGTANSPLHF. The full variable domain, completed using reference TRBV19 and TRBJ1-6, is DGGITQSPKYLFRKEGQNVTLSCEQNLNHDAMYWYRQDPGQGLRLIYYSQIVNDFQKGDIAEGYSVSREKKESFPLTVTSAQKNPTAFYLCASSVGTANSPLHFGNGTRLTVT.

The chain is built from TRBV11-2 and TRBJ2-1; TRBD2 matches 8 bases. The CDR3 contains 17 residues. The ends lost 5 bases at V and 3 bases at J; junction bases unmatched: 12. Germline values: CDR1 SGHAT, CDR2 FQNNGV. As DNA, the CDR3 is TGTGCCAGCAGCGCCCATGGAGCGGGGGCTGGCTACAATGAGCAGTTCTTC. It is translated as CASSAHGAGAGYNEQFF.

The chain uses TRBV5-1 and TRBJ2-1; TRBD2 might be the D (5 bases). The CDR3 spans 14 residues. Germline V gene data show CDR1 as SGHRS and CDR2 as YFSETQ. Trimming shortened V by 0 bases and J by 1 base, and 5 bases separated the two germline ends. The CDR3 nucleotides are TGCGCCAGCAGCTTGGGGACTTCCTACAATGAGCAGTTCTTC. It codes for CASSLGTSYNEQFF.

The rearrangement uses TRBV9 and TRBJ2-3; TRBD2 is a possible D gene (6 bases). This CDR3 contains 15 residues. Germline V CDR1 and CDR2: SGDLS, YYNGEE. Trimming shortened V by 0 bases and J by 5 bases, and 13 bases separated the two germline ends. The CDR3 reads CASSVVAGRGDTQYF. The CDR3 DNA reads as TGTGCCAGCAGCGTAGTGGCGGGACGAGGAGATACGCAGTATTTT.

The chain employs TRBV5-1 and TRBJ2-3; perhaps TRBD2 as D (7 bases). The V end was cut by 0 bases, the J end by 9 bases, with 17 bases between. The CDR3 consists of 15 residues. Germline CDR1 reads SGHRS; CDR2 reads YFSETQ. The CDR3 DNA follows: TGCGCCAGCAGCTTGGTCCCGGGTGAGGGGGGGACGCAGTATTTT. It specifies CASSLVPGEGGTQYF.

The chain links TRBV19 to TRBJ1-4; D is perhaps TRBD1 (5 bases). The V and J ends lost 6 bases and 11 bases respectively, with 19 bases between them. The V gene's germline CDR1 is LNHDA and CDR2 SQIVND (reference sequence). The CDR3 covers 14 residues. The CDR3 loop reads CASREGLLNRKLFF. CDR3 DNA: TGTGCCAGTAGGGAGGGGCTGCTGAATAGGAAACTGTTTTTT.

The chain recombines TRBV18 with TRBJ1-2, with TRBD1 matching 10 bases. Germline assignment: CDR1 KGHSH and CDR2 LQKENI. The CDR3 runs 12 residues. Unmatched junction bases numbered 0, after V lost 3 bases and J lost 8 bases. In DNA form, the CDR3 reads TGTGCCAGCTCACCGGGACAGGGGGGCTACACCTTC. Protein sequence: CASSPGQGGYTF.

The chain is built from TRBV6-5 and TRBJ2-5, with 11 bases identical to TRBD2. The junction had 10 bases not matched to a gene; V was cut back by 0 bases and J by 10 bases. Per the germline V gene, CDR1 is MNHEY and CDR2 is SVGAGI. CDR3 length equals 16 residues. The CDR3 region has the DNA TGTGCCAGCAGTTACTCTACTAGCGGGGGCGCTTCGAGCCAGTACTTC. Its protein product is CASSYSTSGGASSQYF.

This clone has a single count. This chain links TRBV2 with TRBJ2-1; D is uncertain. CDR1 and CDR2 (germline): SNHLY, FYNNEI. V was pared by 5 bases and J by 12 bases, with 8 bases between. The CDR3 is made up of 10 amino acids. The CDR3 coding sequence is TGTGCCAGCAGTCCGCAGGCGCAGTTCTTC. Translating it yields CASSPQAQFF.

The chain carries TRBV19 and TRBJ2-3, with TRBD1 as a possible D gene (6 bases). The V and J ends lost 9 bases and 2 bases respectively, with 12 bases between them. Germline V lookup: CDR1 LNHDA, CDR2 SQIVND (reference sequence). The length of the CDR3 is 13 residues. CDR3 region: CASEDRSTDTQYF. CDR3 nucleotide sequence: TGTGCCAGCGAAGACAGGTCCACAGATACGCAGTATTTT.

The V gene is TRBV7-2, the J gene TRBJ1-1; tentative D call: TRBD1 (5 bases). This CDR3 has 14 residues. V was shortened by 4 bases and J by 1 base, with 10 bases between the two germline ends. In germline, CDR1 is SGHTA, CDR2 FQGNSA. CDR3 nucleotide sequence: TGTGCCAGCAGCTCCAGGGTCTCGAACACTGAAGCTTTCTTT. Translation: CASSSRVSNTEAFF.

The chain is built from TRBV12-3 or TRBV12-4 and TRBJ2-4; D possibly uses TRBD1 or TRBD2 (5 bases each). V was shortened by 6 bases and J by 6 bases, with 12 bases between the two germline ends. The length of the CDR3 is 13 residues. The CDR3 bases are TGTGCCAGCAGCCATGGGGGAAGAAACATTCAGTACTTC. Its translation is CASSHGGRNIQYF.

The chain carries TRBV27 and TRBJ2-5; D is possibly TRBD1 or TRBD2 (7 bases each). The CDR3 has 16 amino acids. V gave up 6 bases and J gave up 7 bases, with 24 bases separating them. The germline V gene encodes CDR1 MNHEY and CDR2 SMNVEV (reference sequence). The CDR3 protein is CASSPRGGVQSGTQYF. In nucleotides, the CDR3 is TGTGCCAGCAGCCCCAGGGGGGGGGTCCAATCGGGGACCCAGTACTTC.

The DNA of the CDR3 is TGCGCCAGCAGCTTCGGACCGAGCTCTGGAAACACCATATATTTT. Protein: CASSFGPSSGNTIYF. This rearrangement joins TRBV5-1 to TRBJ1-3; D not certain. This CDR3 contains 15 residues. The germline CDR1 and CDR2 sequences are SGHRS and YFSETQ. V gave up 2 bases and J gave up 0 bases, with 9 bases separating them.

The chain couples TRBV5-1 to TRBJ1-6; no definite D call. V lost 0 bases, J lost 0 bases, and 13 bases lay in between. The length of the CDR3 is 18 residues. Germline-derived CDR1 and CDR2 are SGHRS and YFSETQ. The CDR3 bases are TGCGCCAGCAGCTTGGCCGCGGCAGGTAGCTCCTATAATTCACCCCTCCACTTT. It encodes CASSLAAAGSSYNSPLHF.

This clone was observed a single time. Here the CDR3 DNA reads TGCGCCAGCAGCCAAGAAACCAGGGGTAACACCGGGGAGCTGTTTTTT. This codes for CASSQETRGNTGELFF. V is TRBV4-1 and J is TRBJ2-2; D perhaps matches TRBD1 (6 bases). The CDR3 loop spans 16 amino acids. Germline assignment: CDR1 MGHRA and CDR2 YSYEKL. Trimming cost V 0 bases and J 2 bases, with 10 bases left between them.

The genes are TRBV19 and TRBJ2-2; D ambiguous. Germline CDR1 is LNHDA and CDR2 is SQIVND (reference sequence). With 1 base removed from V and 6 bases from J, the gap between germline ends came to 6 bases. The CDR3 spans 13 residues. The CDR3 spells CASSIVDAGELFF. CDR3 DNA sequence: TGTGCCAGTAGTATAGTAGATGCCGGGGAGCTGTTTTTT.

V gene TRBV5-1 combines with J gene TRBJ1-1, with D possibly matching TRBD1 (6 bases). V was clipped by 4 bases and J by 3 bases, with 16 bases between them. Per germline, CDR1 SGHRS and CDR2 YFSETQ. The CDR3 totals 15 residues. The CDR3 DNA sequence: TGCGCCAGCAGCCACGGAGGGGGGCAGGACACTGAAGCTTTCTTT. It encodes CASSHGGGQDTEAFF.

The V call is TRBV10-3, the J call TRBJ1-2, with D possibly being TRBD1 (5 bases). Germline V gene sequence: CDR1 ENHRY, CDR2 SYGVKD. This CDR3 has 16 residues. V was shortened by 3 bases and J by 5 bases, with 19 bases between the two germline ends. The CDR3, as DNA: TGTGCCATCAGTGACCCGACAGTTCTTCCCGGGTATGGCTACACCTTC. Translating gives CAISDPTVLPGYGYTF.

The chain recombines TRBV27 with TRBJ2-1; 9 positions match TRBD2. Germline V CDR1 and CDR2: MNHEY, SMNVEV (reference sequence). V shed 4 bases, J shed 2 bases, and the junction held 6 bases outside the gene matches. The CDR3 totals 16 residues. The CDR3 loop reads CASSSLAGATYNEQFF. CDR3 coding DNA: TGTGCCAGCAGTTCCTTAGCGGGAGCGACCTACAATGAGCAGTTCTTC.

This clone has a handful of counts. The J gene is TRBJ1-4, the V gene TRBV7-9; D remains unclear. Trimming stripped 4 bases from V and 4 bases from J, with 10 bases between. Germline V gene lookup returns CDR1 SEHNR and CDR2 FQNEAQ (reference sequence). The CDR3 length is 14 residues. As DNA, the CDR3 is TGTGCCAGCAGCTCCCACCGGGGTAATGAAAAACTGTTTTTT. This gives the protein CASSSHRGNEKLFF.

V usage is TRBV7-9 and J usage is TRBJ1-6; D is possibly TRBD1 (6 bases). The CDR3 contains 15 residues. Trimming removed 3 bases from V and 9 bases from J, with 15 bases in between. In germline, CDR1 is SEHNR, CDR2 FQNEAQ (reference sequence). In DNA form, the CDR3 reads TGTGCCAGCAGCTTCCTAGGGGGGCAGGGTTCACCCCTCCACTTT. Protein product: CASSFLGGQGSPLHF.

V usage is TRBV10-3 and J usage is TRBJ2-1; 10 bases match TRBD1. The CDR3 extends over 14 amino acids. The germline V gene encodes CDR1 ENHRY and CDR2 SYGVKD. The V and J ends lost 5 bases and 10 bases, in that order; junction bases with no gene match: 8. CDR3 in amino acids: CAISKTGTGDEQFF. The CDR3 DNA follows: TGTGCCATCAGTAAAACCGGGACAGGGGACGAGCAGTTCTTC.

The rearrangement links TRBV7-2 to TRBJ2-1; tentatively, D is TRBD1 (7 bases). Per the germline V gene, CDR1 is SGHTA and CDR2 is FQGNSA. The CDR3 extends over 17 amino acids. V was clipped by 0 bases and J by 0 bases, with 12 bases between them. Here the CDR3 DNA reads TGTGCCAGCAGCTTAGCGGGGGGACAGAGCTCCTACAATGAGCAGTTCTTC. It yields the protein CASSLAGGQSSYNEQFF.

This rearrangement joins TRBV21-1 to TRBJ2-5. TRBV21-1 has pseudogene status. The CDR3 loop spans 10 amino acids. The CDR3, as DNA: TGTGCCAGCCCCGGGACCGGGATCGACTTC. Translation: CASPGTGIDF.

This clone was recorded a few times. The gene calls are TRBV10-3 and TRBJ2-7; 8 nucleotides align to TRBD1. This CDR3 region has 14 residues. Germline-derived CDR1 and CDR2 are ENHRY and SYGVKD. Unmatched junction bases numbered 9, after V lost 10 bases and J lost 1 base. The CDR3 nucleotides are TGTGCCACCCACCGGGACAGGACATCCTACGAGCAGTACTTC. Encoded protein: CATHRDRTSYEQYF.

The V call is TRBV7-3, the J call TRBJ2-2; D not certain. The length of the CDR3 is 13 residues. V dropped 3 bases and J dropped 7 bases, with 9 bases sitting between them. Looked up from germline, CDR1 is SGHTA and CDR2 is FQGTGA. CDR3 sequence: CASSLSVGGELFF. The CDR3 region has the DNA TGTGCCAGCAGCTTGTCGGTCGGCGGGGAGCTGTTTTTT.